Sequencing of this T cell receptor beta chain was carried out in a study of cytomegalovirus exposure and HLA in healthy donors. Study in general: Prior work identified around 100 million unique TCR beta sequences in around 170 million T cells. The study's findings and limits: There were some V segments, including TRBV6-2 and TRBV6-3, excluded as indistinguishable. The study flagged roughly 150 TCR beta chains as cytomegalovirus-associated. TCR beta V segments were, for the most part, productive about 87% or about 30% of the time in an earlier analysis.

PCR employed 60 Vbeta and 13 Jbeta primers. TCRdb's table, derived via immunoSEQ multiplex PCR, lists solely in-frame clones and lacks some. The sample lists some 140,000 clones, roughly 70% occurring once. Trimming took 4 bases from V and 9 from J, leaving 16 bases between them. The CDR3 sequence is 13 residues long. Germline values: CDR1 GTSNPN, CDR2 SVGIG (reference sequence). Remarks on this clone: The antigen is not known.

The sequence was obtained from a man between 40 and 49 years old in good health and CMV-seronegative. This sequence joins TRBV30 and TRBJ2-1, with D hard to call. Source material: PBMCs. The CDR3 sequence: CAWNGDYVGEQFF. In DNA, the CDR3 is TGTGCCTGGAATGGAGATTACGTGGGTGAGCAGTTCTTC.